This T cell receptor beta chain was sequenced in a study of Ad26.COV2.S vaccination and SARS-CoV-2 variants. General study results and limits: Comparability of non-spike TCR breadth was observed across vaccine and placebo recipients.

There are 15 residues in the CDR3. Trimming took 5 bases from V and 2 from J, leaving 18 bases between them. CDR1 is SQVTM and CDR2 is ANQGSEA in the germline V gene. Libraries were prepared by immunoSEQ multiplex PCR; TCRdb keeps only in-frame clonotypes and omits some of them. The table lists roughly 100,000 clones, around 82% of them singletons. Worth noting for this clone: The antigen is unknown.

V usage is TRBV29-1 and J usage is TRBJ2-5; D assignment may be TRBD1 or TRBD2 (5 bases each). The origin of this receptor is a human donor who had recovered from COVID-19. The sample here was peripheral blood, taken after recovery from COVID-19. CDR3 protein: CSVHTPGSGQETQYF. The CDR3 coding sequence is TGCAGCGTTCACACGCCAGGGTCGGGGCAAGAGACCCAGTACTTC.